Shown below are 32 T cell receptor beta chains from a single sample sequenced in a study of somatic mutations in cytotoxic T cells in rheumatoid arthritis. The table came from immunoSEQ multiplex PCR; TCRdb's copy has only in-frame clones and leaves some out. The table records about 19,000 clones, about 85% of them present only once. The material sequenced was CD8+ T cells sorted from blood. The receptors derive from a woman between 40 and 55 years old with rheumatoid arthritis.

The chain carries TRBV4-1 and TRBJ2-7; 9 bases match TRBD2. V was pared by 3 bases and J by 1 base, with 10 bases of the junction left unmatched. The CDR3 sequence is 17 residues long. CDR1 MGHRA and CDR2 YSYEKL come from the germline V gene. DNA of the CDR3: TGCGCCAGCAGCCATCTTTGGACTAGCGCAAATTCCTACGAGCAGTACTTC. Translation: CASSHLWTSANSYEQYF.

The chain joins TRBV11-2 to TRBJ1-1; D unresolved. The CDR3 covers 11 residues. Germline V gene lookup returns CDR1 SGHAT and CDR2 FQNNGV. Trimming shortened V by 5 bases and J by 11 bases, and 12 bases separated the two germline ends. CDR3 sequence (DNA): TGTGCCAGCAGCCCGGGGAGTTGGGCTTTCTTT. Translated, it gives CASSPGSWAFF.

Notes on this clone: Other DNA sequences in the sample encode the same CDR3. The rearrangement joins TRBV5-1 to TRBJ1-1, with D perhaps matching TRBD1 (6 bases). Germline lookup yields CDR1 SGHRS and CDR2 YFSETQ. CDR3 length: 11 amino acids. The V end lost 2 bases, the J end lost 8 bases, and 7 bases lay between the germline ends. CDR3 bases: TGCGCCAGCAGCTTTGGGACAGAAGCTTTCTTT. Its protein product is CASSFGTEAFF.

The gene calls are TRBV5-4 and TRBJ2-7; TRBD1 aligns across 8 bases. The ends lost 2 bases at V and 7 bases at J; junction bases unmatched: 5. This CDR3 has 13 residues. Germline assignment: CDR1 SGHNT and CDR2 YYREEE (reference sequence). For the CDR3, the DNA is TGTGCCAGCAGCTTAGGACAGGGAGATGAGCAGTACTTC. Its translation is CASSLGQGDEQYF.

In nucleotides, the CDR3 is TGTGCCAGCAGCTTCTATGAGGGCACTGAAGCTTTCTTT. Its translation is CASSFYEGTEAFF. The chain has TRBV5-4 and TRBJ1-1; the D is unclear. The V and J ends lost 2 bases and 4 bases respectively, with 9 bases between them. Germline V gene data show CDR1 as SGHNT and CDR2 as YYREEE (reference sequence). The CDR3 length is 13 residues.

The chain is built from TRBV2 and TRBJ2-2, with TRBD1 matching 7 bases. V shed 8 bases, J shed 4 bases, and the junction held 13 bases outside the gene matches. From germline, CDR1 is SNHLY and CDR2 FYNNEI. This CDR3 has 16 amino acids. DNA for the CDR3: TGTGCCAGCGTCCCCCAGACAGGGACCCGCACCGGGGAGCTGTTTTTT. This encodes CASVPQTGTRTGELFF.

J is TRBJ2-7 and V is TRBV10-1; TRBD2 might be the D (6 bases). The CDR3 covers 13 residues. The germline V gene encodes CDR1 WNHNN and CDR2 SYGVQD (reference sequence). Between the trimmed V and J ends, which lost 10 bases and 13 bases, there was a span of 26 bases. CDR3 region: CATSNRGKSGFYF. The CDR3 DNA sequence: TGCGCCACCTCGAACCGGGGGAAGAGCGGGTTTTACTTC.

The J gene is TRBJ1-2, the V gene TRBV11-2; weak D call: TRBD1 (5 bases). V lost 0 bases and J lost 3, with 8 bases in between. Per the germline V gene, CDR1 is SGHAT and CDR2 is FQNNGV. The CDR3 is made up of 14 amino acids. The CDR3 is CASSLDPTDYGYTF. CDR3 nucleotides: TGTGCCAGCAGCTTAGACCCGACAGACTATGGCTACACCTTC.

The V gene is TRBV18, the J gene TRBJ2-7; 9 bases agree with TRBD2. This CDR3 has 15 amino acids. Germline CDR1 reads KGHSH; CDR2 reads LQKENI. After removal of 2 bases from V and 6 bases from J, the junction contained 8 bases not matched to a gene. In DNA form, the CDR3 reads TGTGCCAGCTCACCAACCCCAGGTAGCGGGAGCGAGCAGTACTTC. Encoded protein: CASSPTPGSGSEQYF.

The chain is built from TRBV7-8 and TRBJ1-5; the match to TRBD1 covers 8 bases. V shed 2 bases, J shed 4 bases, and the junction held 4 bases outside the gene matches. The CDR3 consists of 15 residues. The germline V gene has CDR1 SGHVS and CDR2 FQNEAQ. CDR3 sequence (DNA): TGTGCCAGCAGCTTAAGACAGGGGCCGAATCAGCCCCAGCATTTT. Its protein product is CASSLRQGPNQPQHF.

This clone was counted a few times. The genes are TRBV5-1 and TRBJ1-2; no firm D call. The CDR3 contains 12 residues. The germline V and J ends were trimmed by 1 base and 6 bases, with 7 bases remaining between them. Per the germline V gene, CDR1 is SGHRS and CDR2 is YFSETQ. CDR3 coding DNA: TGCGCCAGCAGCTTGACATCAGATGGCTACACCTTC. This codes for CASSLTSDGYTF.

The gene calls are TRBV19 and TRBJ2-5; tentative D call: TRBD2 (7 bases). CDR1 and CDR2 (germline): LNHDA, SQIVND (reference sequence). V was pared by 6 bases and J by 4 bases, with 21 bases between. The CDR3 sequence is 16 residues long. The CDR3 reads CASSPQAGARPETQYF. In DNA, the CDR3 is TGTGCCAGTAGCCCCCAGGCGGGGGCCCGTCCAGAGACCCAGTACTTC.

The chain couples TRBV5-5 to TRBJ2-2, with 10 bases fitting TRBD1. The CDR3 loop spans 17 amino acids. Germline CDR1 SGHKS, CDR2 YYEKEE (reference sequence). Trimming took 3 bases from V and 5 from J; bases not matched to a gene: 10. Here the CDR3 DNA reads TGTGCCAGCAGCTACACCCGGACAGGGGGATTGACCGGGGAGCTGTTTTTT. Residues: CASSYTRTGGLTGELFF.

V gene TRBV10-3 combines with J gene TRBJ2-7; D perhaps matches TRBD2 (6 bases). Trimming took 4 bases from V and 7 from J, leaving 17 bases between them. The germline V gene has CDR1 ENHRY and CDR2 SYGVKD. The CDR3 length is 14 residues. The CDR3 loop reads CAISVWEAVGEQYF. CDR3 sequence (DNA): TGTGCCATCAGTGTTTGGGAGGCAGTGGGGGAGCAGTACTTC.

The rearrangement links TRBV5-4 to TRBJ1-2; 7 nucleotides align to TRBD1. The germline CDR1 and CDR2 sequences are SGHNT and YYREEE (reference sequence). The CDR3 is 13 residues long. Trimming took 7 bases from V and 6 from J; bases not matched to a gene: 9. CDR3 protein: CASHLGQPNGYTF. The CDR3 DNA follows: TGTGCCAGCCACCTGGGACAGCCTAATGGCTACACCTTC.

The chain joins TRBV5-1 to TRBJ2-7, with D unclear. CDR1 and CDR2 (germline): SGHRS, YFSETQ. The germline V and J ends were trimmed by 4 bases and 6 bases, with 11 bases remaining between them. The CDR3 has 12 amino acids. CDR3 region: CASSLGGFEQYF. In DNA form, the CDR3 reads TGCGCCAGCAGCCTGGGCGGCTTCGAGCAGTACTTC. The full variable domain, in which reference TRBV5-1 and TRBJ2-7 provide the parts outside the CDR3, is KAGVTQTPRYLIKTRGQQVTLSCSPISGHRSVSWYQQTPGQGLQFLFEYFSETQRNKGNFPGRFSGRQFSNSRSEMNVSTLELGDSALYLCASSLGGFEQYFGPGTRLTVT.

This sequence joins TRBV6-5 and TRBJ1-2; D gene uncertain. V lost 8 bases and J 3 bases, leaving 10 bases between the germline ends. Germline V gene data show CDR1 as MNHEY and CDR2 as SVGAGI. This CDR3 has 12 residues. CDR3 protein: CASSHNDYGYTF. DNA for the CDR3: TGTGCCAGCTCCCACAACGACTATGGCTACACCTTC.

V usage is TRBV5-4 and J usage is TRBJ2-5; weak D call: TRBD2 (7 bases). The J call may be faulty, since TRBJ2-7 better matches the DNA end. Germline V gene lookup returns CDR1 SGHNT and CDR2 YYREEE (reference sequence). This CDR3 comprises 14 residues. CDR3 amino acids: CASSLVGGPYEQYF. The CDR3 DNA sequence: TGTGCCAGCAGCTTGGTCGGGGGGCCTTACGAGCAGTACTTC.

The gene calls are TRBV5-1 and TRBJ1-1, with 11 bases matching TRBD1. The CDR3 length is 14 residues. V was clipped by 4 bases and J by 8 bases; unmatched bases: 7. Germline V CDR1 and CDR2: SGHRS, YFSETQ. Here the CDR3 DNA reads TGCGCCAGCAGCCCCGGGACAGGGGGGTTGGAAGCTTTCTTT. It yields the protein CASSPGTGGLEAFF.

The V gene is TRBV7-6, the J gene TRBJ2-7, with D tentatively TRBD1 (6 bases). CDR3 length equals 11 residues. Trimming took 5 bases from V and 5 from J, leaving 7 bases between them. Looked up from germline, CDR1 is SGHVS and CDR2 is FNYEAQ. CDR3: CASSPGDEQYF. The CDR3 coding sequence is TGTGCCAGCAGCCCAGGGGACGAGCAGTACTTC.

The CDR3, as DNA: TGTGCCAGCAGCATAGCGGGGGGCATTCCTCATGAGCAGTTCTTC. Amino acid sequence: CASSIAGGIPHEQFF. This rearrangement joins TRBV13 to TRBJ2-1, with TRBD2 matching 10 bases. This CDR3 is built from 15 residues. The trim removed 5 bases at V and 8 bases at J, leaving 9 bases unmatched. Germline V gene data show CDR1 as PRHDT and CDR2 as FYEKMQ (reference sequence).

This clone appeared a few times. The chain joins TRBV19 to TRBJ2-1, with TRBD2 matching over 7 bases. The V gene end was trimmed by 5 bases and the J gene end by 2 bases; junction bases not matched to a gene: 6. The CDR3 covers 15 residues. Germline V lookup: CDR1 LNHDA, CDR2 SQIVND (reference sequence). The CDR3 DNA follows: TGTGCCAGTAGTCCGGACGGGAGGCCCTACAATGAGCAGTTCTTC. Translating gives CASSPDGRPYNEQFF.

V gene TRBV19 combines with J gene TRBJ2-7; TRBD2 matches at 7 bases. The CDR3 consists of 16 residues. V lost 4 bases and J lost 6; bases outside the gene matches: 15. Germline assignment: CDR1 LNHDA and CDR2 SQIVND (reference sequence). The CDR3 sequence is CASSTPHRRGEVEQYF. The CDR3 bases are TGTGCCAGTAGTACCCCTCATCGTCGGGGGGAGGTCGAGCAGTACTTC. The variable domain in full, completed from reference TRBV19 and TRBJ2-7, reads DGGITQSPKYLFRKEGQNVTLSCEQNLNHDAMYWYRQDPGQGLRLIYYSQIVNDFQKGDIAEGYSVSREKKESFPLTVTSAQKNPTAFYLCASSTPHRRGEVEQYFGPGTRLTVT.

The chain has TRBV27 and TRBJ2-7; D call uncertain. Trimming took 5 bases from V and 0 from J, leaving 14 bases between them. Germline V CDR1 and CDR2: MNHEY, SMNVEV (reference sequence). The CDR3 is made up of 15 amino acids. Here the CDR3 reads CASSREPQSSYEQYF. The CDR3 region has the DNA TGTGCCAGCAGTCGAGAGCCTCAAAGCTCCTACGAGCAGTACTTC.

As DNA, the CDR3 is TGCGCCAGCAGCCTTCAGGGAGCGGGGGGAGGAGATACGCAGTATTTT. This encodes CASSLQGAGGGDTQYF. The chain couples TRBV4-1 to TRBJ2-3, with TRBD2 matching 9 bases. V dropped 4 bases and J dropped 5; count of bases not matched to a gene: 10. Germline V CDR1 and CDR2: MGHRA, YSYEKL. The CDR3 length is 16 residues.

The chain links TRBV13 to TRBJ1-2; D uncertain. Germline V gene lookup returns CDR1 PRHDT and CDR2 FYEKMQ (reference sequence). The CDR3 totals 15 residues. Trimming removed 2 bases from V and 2 bases from J, with 12 bases in between. The CDR3 is CASSLWRDWNYGYTF. CDR3 sequence (DNA): TGTGCCAGCAGCTTATGGCGGGATTGGAACTATGGCTACACCTTC.

The J gene is TRBJ2-7, the V gene TRBV4-1; unclear D gene. The CDR3 length is 12 residues. The germline V gene encodes CDR1 MGHRA and CDR2 YSYEKL. Trimming shortened V by 3 bases and J by 7 bases, and 10 bases separated the two germline ends. The DNA of the CDR3 is TGCGCCAGCAGCCACGATATGCGGGAGCAGTACTTC. It encodes CASSHDMREQYF.

This rearrangement joins TRBV29-1 to TRBJ1-2; D gene unclear. The V gene lost 6 bases and the J gene lost 8 bases, with 13 bases spanning the gap. This CDR3 has 11 amino acids. Per the germline V gene, CDR1 is SQVTM and CDR2 is ANQGSEA. Written as DNA, the CDR3 is TGCAGCGTCCCTAGCAGTTCGGGCTACACCTTC. Protein product: CSVPSSSGYTF. Based on the CDR3 plus reference TRBV29-1 and TRBJ1-2, the full variable domain is SAVISQKPSRDICQRGTSLTIQCQVDSQVTMMFWYRQQPGQSLTLIATANQGSEATYESGFVIDKFPISRPNLTFSTLTVSNMSPEDSSIYLCSVPSSSGYTFGSGTRLTVV.

CDR3 amino acids: CASSPPYNEQFF. The CDR3 DNA sequence: TGTGCCAGCAGCCCTCCCTACAATGAGCAGTTCTTC. V is TRBV6-1 and J is TRBJ2-1; D gene ambiguous. CDR1 MNHNS and CDR2 SASEGT come from the germline V gene. V lost 6 bases and J 2 bases, leaving 5 bases between the germline ends. This CDR3 is built from 12 residues.

V gene TRBV7-6 combines with J gene TRBJ2-7, with TRBD2 matching over 8 bases. The CDR3 extends over 15 amino acids. Per the germline V gene, CDR1 is SGHVS and CDR2 is FNYEAQ. J was trimmed by 2 bases and V by 1 base; bases with no gene match: 4. The CDR3 DNA is TGTGCCAGCAGCTTAGTCGCGGGAGGTACCTACGAGCAGTACTTC. The encoded protein is CASSLVAGGTYEQYF.

V and J are TRBV2 and TRBJ1-1; TRBD1 matches at 8 bases. With V trimmed by 8 bases and J by 1 base, 0 bases remained unmatched. The CDR3 length is 12 residues. Germline CDR1 is SNHLY and CDR2 is FYNNEI. CDR3 in amino acids: CASGQGNTEAFF. As DNA, the CDR3 is TGTGCCAGCGGACAGGGGAACACTGAAGCTTTCTTT.

This chain connects TRBV29-1 to TRBJ1-1; weak D call: TRBD1 (5 bases). CDR1 is SQVTM and CDR2 is ANQGSEA in the germline V gene. Trimming pared 5 bases from V and 1 base from J, leaving 17 bases between. This CDR3 spans 15 amino acids. CDR3 coding DNA: TGCAGCGTTTTTGGGGGGGACGCAGAGAACACTGAAGCTTTCTTT. Protein product: CSVFGGDAENTEAFF.